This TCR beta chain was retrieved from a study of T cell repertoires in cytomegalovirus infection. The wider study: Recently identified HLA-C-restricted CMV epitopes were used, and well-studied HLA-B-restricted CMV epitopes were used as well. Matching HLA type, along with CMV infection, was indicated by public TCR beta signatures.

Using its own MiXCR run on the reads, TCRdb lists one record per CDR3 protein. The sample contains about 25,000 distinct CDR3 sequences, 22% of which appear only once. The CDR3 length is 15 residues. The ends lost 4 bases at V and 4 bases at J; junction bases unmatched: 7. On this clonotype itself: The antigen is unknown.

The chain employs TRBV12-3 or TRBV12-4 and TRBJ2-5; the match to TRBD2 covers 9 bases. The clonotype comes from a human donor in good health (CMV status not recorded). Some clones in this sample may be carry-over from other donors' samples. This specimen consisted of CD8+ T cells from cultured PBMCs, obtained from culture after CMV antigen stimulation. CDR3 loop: CASSSHAGGSETQYF. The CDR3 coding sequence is TGTGCCAGCAGTTCCCACGCGGGGGGGTCAGAGACCCAGTACTTC.